The 19 T cell receptor beta chains below come from one sample, sequenced in a study of cytomegalovirus exposure and HLA in healthy donors (dated by TCRdb to the late 2010s). Library generation was performed with the immunoSEQ multiplex PCR assay. For the multiplex PCR, a mixture combining 60 forward primers for TCR Vbeta segments and 13 reverse primers for TCR Jbeta segments was used. TCRdb holds this immuneACCESS table with in-frame rearrangements only. Some clones are missing; in checked studies, unresolved V genes explain under half, and the rest has no known cause. The sample yields about 160,000 clones; roughly 89% were counted once. The ten largest clones capture about 0.93% of the sample. The sample was PBMCs. Every receptor here comes from a woman aged 25 to 39 in good health and CMV-seronegative.

The rearrangement joins TRBV5-8 to TRBJ1-5; no clear D gene. Germline CDR1 SGHTS, CDR2 YDEGEE. The length of the CDR3 is 17 residues. V was clipped by 4 bases and J by 1 base, with 18 bases between them. As DNA, the CDR3 is TGTGCCAGCAGCCAGTTGATAAGTGGTTTAAGCAATCAGCCCCAGCATTTT. It encodes CASSQLISGLSNQPQHF.

The CDR3 spells CASGGDSFNQPQHF. CDR3 coding DNA: TGTGCCAGCGGAGGGGACAGCTTTAATCAGCCCCAGCATTTT. The gene calls are TRBV2 and TRBJ1-5; TRBD1 agrees at 7 bases. CDR1 and CDR2 from the germline V gene are SNHLY and FYNNEI. Germline trimming cut 8 bases from V and 4 bases from J; bases unmatched to any gene: 8. The CDR3 sequence is 14 residues long.

The chain recombines TRBV6-5 with TRBJ2-4; 7 bases are a match to TRBD2. Germline V gives CDR1 MNHEY, CDR2 SVGAGI. Unmatched junction bases numbered 5, after V lost 6 bases and J lost 0 bases. There are 15 residues in the CDR3. CDR3 DNA sequence: TGTGCCAGCAGCCACGGGGGGATAGCCAAAAACATTCAGTACTTC. It translates to CASSHGGIAKNIQYF.

The V gene is TRBV4-3, the J gene TRBJ1-5, with TRBD1 as a possible D gene (5 bases). Germline values: CDR1 LGHNA, CDR2 YSLEER. Trimming took 0 bases from V and 7 from J, leaving 13 bases between them. This CDR3 has 15 residues. The CDR3 loop is CASSQESGRQQPQHF. In DNA form, the CDR3 reads TGCGCCAGCAGCCAAGAATCAGGGCGCCAACAGCCCCAGCATTTT.

The chain joins TRBV7-2 to TRBJ2-7; D may be TRBD1 (6 bases). The germline V gene encodes CDR1 SGHTA and CDR2 FQGNSA. This CDR3 is 14 amino acids long. Trimming took off 5 bases at V and 2 bases at J, with 13 bases between the two ends. The CDR3 DNA reads as TGTGCCAGCAGCCCCCACAGGGTAGCCTACGAGCAGTACTTC. Translating gives CASSPHRVAYEQYF.

For the CDR3, the DNA is TGTGCCAGCAGCCCTCGAACGTCGAGCGGGAGATCCTACGAGCAGTACTTC. The encoded protein is CASSPRTSSGRSYEQYF. The chain links TRBV5-6 to TRBJ2-7, with 8 bases identical to TRBD2. The CDR3 loop spans 17 amino acids. Trimming took 4 bases from V and 1 from J; bases not matched to a gene: 13. From germline, CDR1 is SGHDT and CDR2 YYEEEE.

This chain connects TRBV5-1 to TRBJ1-1; possible D gene TRBD1, 5 bases. Between the trimmed V and J ends, which lost 4 bases and 4 bases, there was a span of 14 bases. The CDR3 consists of 14 residues. Germline CDR1 is SGHRS and CDR2 is YFSETQ. The CDR3 here is CASSAGFGGTEAFF. The CDR3 nucleotides are TGCGCCAGCAGCGCAGGGTTTGGCGGCACTGAAGCTTTCTTT.

The chain has TRBV19 and TRBJ1-1; a possible D gene is TRBD1 (5 bases). The V and J ends lost 2 bases and 1 base respectively, with 8 bases between them. Germline lookup yields CDR1 LNHDA and CDR2 SQIVND (reference sequence). The CDR3 extends over 14 amino acids. CDR3 loop: CASSISGGNTEAFF. CDR3 nucleotides: TGTGCCAGTAGTATAAGCGGGGGGAACACTGAAGCTTTCTTT.

The chain combines TRBV28 with TRBJ1-2, with D perhaps matching TRBD1 (6 bases). CDR3 size: 15 residues. CDR1 is MDHEN, CDR2 SYDVKM, per germline. Trimming cost V 6 bases and J 4 bases, with 18 bases left between them. In DNA, the CDR3 is TGTGCCAGCAGCACCCCCTGGGGGCCGAGCTATGGCTACACCTTC. Amino acid sequence: CASSTPWGPSYGYTF.

This chain uses TRBV28 with TRBJ1-2, with a weak D call TRBD1 (5 bases). Germline-derived CDR1 and CDR2 are MDHEN and SYDVKM. The CDR3 has 12 amino acids. V lost 10 bases and J 8 bases, leaving 17 bases between the germline ends. CDR3 protein: CATPEGATGYTF. In DNA form, the CDR3 reads TGTGCCACCCCGGAAGGGGCAACGGGCTACACCTTC.

The V gene is TRBV5-6, the J gene TRBJ1-2; D gene ambiguous. The CDR3 is 14 amino acids. Germline loops: CDR1 SGHDT, CDR2 YYEEEE. V lost 2 bases to trimming and J lost 8 bases, with 16 bases between them. In nucleotides, the CDR3 is TGTGCCAGCAGCTTCCGGACGCGGTCGGGGGGCTACACCTTC. As protein: CASSFRTRSGGYTF. The variable domain in full, with the rest retrieved from reference TRBV5-6 and TRBJ1-2, is DAGVTQSPTHLIKTRGQQVTLRCSPKSGHDTVSWYQQALGQGPQFIFQYYEEEERQRGNFPDRFSGHQFPNYSSELNVNALLLGDSALYLCASSFRTRSGGYTFGSGTRLTVV.

The genes are TRBV13 and TRBJ1-2; 10 bases are shared with TRBD1. In germline, CDR1 is PRHDT, CDR2 FYEKMQ (reference sequence). This CDR3 contains 15 residues. With V trimmed by 4 bases and J by 4 bases, 6 bases remained unmatched. The CDR3 nucleotides read TGTGCCAGCAGCTCAAAGACAGGGGGCAGCTATGGCTACACCTTC. Amino acid sequence: CASSSKTGGSYGYTF.

This clone was seen just once. The rearrangement links TRBV10-1 to TRBJ2-2; TRBD2 aligns across 9 bases. J lost 9 bases, V lost 3 bases, and 8 bases had no gene match. CDR3 length equals 15 residues. Looked up from germline, CDR1 is WNHNN and CDR2 is SYGVQD (reference sequence). The CDR3 coding sequence is TGCGCCAGCAGTGACTCTAGCGGGGTGGACCGGGAGCTGTTTTTT. This gives the protein CASSDSSGVDRELFF.

A word on this clone: Other DNA sequences in this sample translate to the same CDR3. The gene calls are TRBV6-1 and TRBJ2-1; 13 bases align to TRBD2. CDR1 MNHNS and CDR2 SASEGT come from the germline V gene. V shed 1 base, J shed 7 bases, and the junction held 4 bases outside the gene matches. CDR3 length: 16 amino acids. CDR3 sequence (DNA): TGTGCCAGCAGTGAAGTACTAGCGGGAGGGTTAAATGAGCAGTTCTTC. Amino acids: CASSEVLAGGLNEQFF.

The CDR3 spells CASSDGLAGGWGNEQFF. Here the CDR3 DNA reads TGTGCCAGCAGCGATGGACTAGCGGGGGGCTGGGGGAATGAGCAGTTCTTC. The chain links TRBV7-9 to TRBJ2-1, with 14 bases aligning to TRBD2. Trimming cost V 5 bases and J 7 bases; bases outside gene matches: 10. The V gene's germline CDR1 is SEHNR and CDR2 FQNEAQ (reference sequence). CDR3 length: 17 residues.

V is TRBV19 and J is TRBJ1-1; 10 nucleotides agree with TRBD1. J lost 5 bases, V lost 5 bases, and 8 bases had no gene match. The germline gives CDR1 LNHDA, CDR2 SQIVND (reference sequence). The CDR3 has 15 residues. CDR3 sequence: CASSGGGTGETEAFF. In DNA, the CDR3 is TGTGCCAGTAGTGGGGGGGGGACAGGGGAGACTGAAGCTTTCTTT.

The chain uses TRBV18 and TRBJ2-5; the D gene is possibly TRBD1 (5 bases). The J call is in doubt because the DNA end fits TRBJ2-7 better. Germline CDR1 reads KGHSH; CDR2 reads LQKENI. The CDR3 is 13 amino acids. The CDR3 nucleotides are TGTGCCAGCTCACCAGGGGCCGGTCGCGAGCAGTACTTC. Translating gives CASSPGAGREQYF.

Comment on this clone: Given the absence of the conserved phenylalanine or tryptophan at the CDR3 end, a read error is likely. The rearrangement uses TRBV12-5 and TRBJ2-3; 9 nucleotides align to TRBD1. This CDR3 has 14 amino acids. CDR1 LGHNT and CDR2 FRNRAP come from the germline V gene. Trimming took 6 bases from V and 4 from J; bases not matched to a gene: 5. DNA of the CDR3: TGTGCTAGTGGATCGGACAGGGGATCAGATACGCAGTATGTT. Amino acids: CASGSDRGSDTQYV.

The CDR3: CASTQGLGSEQYF. The CDR3 DNA reads TGCGCCAGCACGCAAGGACTGGGCTCCGAGCAGTACTTC. V is TRBV5-1 and J is TRBJ2-5; D is possibly TRBD2 (5 bases). The DNA end lines up better with TRBJ2-7; the J call may be wrong. Germline values: CDR1 SGHRS, CDR2 YFSETQ. The CDR3 consists of 13 residues.